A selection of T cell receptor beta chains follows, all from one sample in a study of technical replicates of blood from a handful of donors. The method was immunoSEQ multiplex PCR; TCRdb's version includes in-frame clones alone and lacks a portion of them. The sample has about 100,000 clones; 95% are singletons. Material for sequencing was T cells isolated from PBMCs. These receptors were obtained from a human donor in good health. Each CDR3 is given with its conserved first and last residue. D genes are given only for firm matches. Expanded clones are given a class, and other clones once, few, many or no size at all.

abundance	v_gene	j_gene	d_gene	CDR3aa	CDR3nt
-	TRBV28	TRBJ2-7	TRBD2	CASSLDSPTSGIAYEQYF	TGTGCCAGCAGTTTAGATAGCCCGACTAGCGGGATAGCCTACGAGCAGTACTTC
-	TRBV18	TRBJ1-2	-	CASSPEVF	TGTGCCAGCTCACCAGAGGTATTC
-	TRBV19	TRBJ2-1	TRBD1	CASSISGTGYEQFF	TGTGCCAGTAGTATCTCGGGGACAGGGTATGAGCAGTTCTTC
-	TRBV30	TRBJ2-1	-	CAYNTGPNDREQFF	TGTGCCTACAATACAGGGCCCAACGACAGGGAGCAGTTCTTC
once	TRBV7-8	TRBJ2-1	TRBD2	CASSLRSSGFNEQFF	TGTGCCAGCAGCTTAAGGTCTAGCGGGTTTAATGAGCAGTTCTTC
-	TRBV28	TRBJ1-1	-	CASSHTMNTEAFF	TGTGCCAGCAGTCACACCATGAACACTGAAGCTTTCTTT
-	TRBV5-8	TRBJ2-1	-	CASSLYLASDNEQFF	TGTGCCAGCAGCTTGTATTTAGCGTCGGATAATGAGCAGTTCTTC
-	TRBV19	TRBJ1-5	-	CASSITAYSNQPQHF	TGTGCCAGTAGTATCACAGCTTATAGCAATCAGCCCCAGCATTTT
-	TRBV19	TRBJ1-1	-	CASLPQGGENTEAFF	TGTGCCAGTCTACCGCAGGGAGGAGAGAACACTGAAGCTTTCTTT
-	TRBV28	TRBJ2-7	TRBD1	CASSFLGTGAYEQYF	TGTGCCAGCAGTTTCCTCGGGACAGGAGCCTACGAGCAGTACTTC
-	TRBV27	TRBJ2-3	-	CASTGGAFTDTQYF	TGTGCCAGCACAGGCGGGGCCTTCACAGATACGCAGTATTTT
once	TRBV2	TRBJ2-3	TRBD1	CASSPRTGMVTDTQYF	TGTGCCAGCAGTCCTAGGACAGGAATGGTCACAGATACGCAGTATTTT
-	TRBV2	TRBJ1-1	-	CASSRTDPEAFF	TGTGCCAGCAGTCGGACTGACCCTGAAGCTTTCTTT